Below, 29 T cell receptor beta chains from the same sample are listed, as sequenced in a study of shared clonotypes between healthy human individuals. Assay used: immunoSEQ multiplex PCR; TCRdb lists only in-frame clones, some missing. The table shows about 960,000 clones, with around 80% occurring only once. The sequenced sample was memory CD4+ T cells sorted from blood. Subset of the sample: CD45RA-negative fraction. All receptors derive from a man aged 18 to 29 in good health.

This clone was counted between two and nine times. Distinct nucleotide sequences in the sample also encode this CDR3. This chain links TRBV2 with TRBJ1-6, with D unclear. The CDR3 covers 12 residues. Per the germline V gene, CDR1 is SNHLY and CDR2 is FYNNEI. The V end lost 4 bases, the J end lost 7 bases, and 5 bases lay between the germline ends. The CDR3 reads CASSVGNSPLHF. The CDR3 region has the DNA TGTGCCAGCAGTGTTGGCAATTCACCCCTCCACTTT.

This clone was picked up a small number of times. The chain links TRBV5-6 to TRBJ2-1; D is uncertain. The CDR3 runs to 13 residues. The V end lost 6 bases, the J end lost 10 bases, and 17 bases lay between the germline ends. Looked up from germline, CDR1 is SGHDT and CDR2 is YYEEEE. The CDR3 bases are TGTGCCAGCACGCCTGGGCTAGGATCCGAGCAGTTCTTC. Encoded protein: CASTPGLGSEQFF.

This clone was picked up one time. The chain combines TRBV30 with TRBJ1-2; TRBD1 might be the D (6 bases). The germline CDR1 and CDR2 sequences are GTSNPN and SVGIG (reference sequence). This CDR3 has 13 residues. Trimming stripped 2 bases from V and 8 bases from J, with 15 bases between. The CDR3 DNA follows: TGTGCCTGGAGTCCGCAGGAGGGGGAGGGCTACACCTTC. This translates into CAWSPQEGEGYTF.

A word on this clone: The same CDR3 can be traced to other DNA sequences in this sample. The chain carries TRBV5-1 and TRBJ2-7; 9 nucleotides line up with TRBD1. V lost 4 bases, J lost 4 bases, and 3 bases stayed unmatched. Germline values: CDR1 SGHRS, CDR2 YFSETQ. This CDR3 is 13 amino acids long. CDR3 residues: CASSPDRGYEQYF. CDR3 coding DNA: TGCGCCAGCAGCCCGGACAGGGGTTACGAGCAGTACTTC.

CDR3 DNA: TGTGCCAGCAGTTACCGGACAGGGGAGGGAGACACCTTC. It specifies CASSYRTGEGDTF. The V gene is TRBV6-5, the J gene TRBJ1-2; 9 bases are a match to TRBD1. This CDR3 spans 13 amino acids. Germline values: CDR1 MNHEY, CDR2 SVGAGI. V lost 2 bases, J lost 12 bases, and 7 bases stayed unmatched.

V gene TRBV11-2 combines with J gene TRBJ1-1, with 11 bases fitting TRBD1. CDR3 length: 16 amino acids. Germline V gives CDR1 SGHAT, CDR2 FQNNGV. V dropped 4 bases and J dropped 0; count of bases not matched to a gene: 4. The CDR3 loop reads CASSSRTGGLNTEAFF. CDR3 nucleotide sequence: TGTGCCAGCAGCTCCAGGACAGGGGGCTTGAACACTGAAGCTTTCTTT. Full variable domain (rest looked up from reference TRBV11-2 and TRBJ1-1): EAGVAQSPRYKIIEKRQSVAFWCNPISGHATLYWYQQILGQGPKLLIQFQNNGVVDDSQLPKDRFSAERLKGVDSTLKIQPAKLEDSAVYLCASSSRTGGLNTEAFFGQGTRLTVV.

This clone has only one observation. This chain links TRBV14 with TRBJ2-4; D remains ambiguous. Germline V CDR1 and CDR2: SGHDN, FVKESK. Deletions cut 0 bases from V and 7 bases from J, with 16 bases between. The CDR3 runs 16 residues. The CDR3 sequence is CASSQDIYGQVNIQYF. In nucleotides, the CDR3 is TGTGCCAGCAGCCAAGATATTTACGGGCAGGTTAACATTCAGTACTTC. The variable domain in full, with the rest retrieved from reference TRBV14 and TRBJ2-4, is EAGVTQFPSHSVIEKGQTVTLRCDPISGHDNLYWYRRVMGKEIKFLLHFVKESKQDESGMPNNRFLAERTGGTYSTLKVQPAELEDSGVYFCASSQDIYGQVNIQYFGAGTRLSVL.

This clone was found a few times. This CDR3 is CASRRWTERGQYF. The CDR3 bases are TGTGCCAGCAGACGTTGGACAGAAAGAGGGCAGTACTTC. The V gene is TRBV2, the J gene TRBJ2-7; D is perhaps TRBD1 (6 bases). The CDR3 is 13 residues long. V was cut by 6 bases and J by 9 bases, with 18 bases left in between. In germline, CDR1 is SNHLY, CDR2 FYNNEI.

The J gene is TRBJ1-2, the V gene TRBV7-2; no clear D gene. In germline, CDR1 is SGHTA, CDR2 FQGNSA. The germline V and J ends were trimmed by 2 bases and 4 bases, with 14 bases remaining between them. The CDR3 runs 15 residues. This chain's CDR3 is CASSLPPQVIYGYTF. DNA for the CDR3: TGTGCCAGCAGCTTACCCCCGCAGGTTATCTATGGCTACACCTTC.

At least ten counts were recorded for this clone. The chain links TRBV7-6 to TRBJ2-3, with 7 nucleotides matching TRBD2. Germline lookup yields CDR1 SGHVS and CDR2 FNYEAQ. Unmatched junction bases numbered 9, after V lost 4 bases and J lost 2 bases. The CDR3 totals 16 residues. The CDR3 DNA follows: TGTGCCAGCAGCTCGCCTCTAGCGGCTTACACAGATACGCAGTATTTT. Translation gives CASSSPLAAYTDTQYF.

This chain uses TRBV2 with TRBJ2-7; D unresolved. This CDR3 region has 14 residues. The V gene's germline CDR1 is SNHLY and CDR2 FYNNEI. Trimming left V 3 bases short and J 0 bases short, with 9 bases between. In DNA form, the CDR3 reads TGTGCCAGCAGTGATAACCTAAGCTCCTACGAGCAGTACTTC. Translated: CASSDNLSSYEQYF. Full variable domain (rest looked up from reference TRBV2 and TRBJ2-7): EPEVTQTPSHQVTQMGQEVILRCVPISNHLYFYWYRQILGQKVEFLVSFYNNEISEKSEIFDDQFSVERPDGSNFTLKIRSTKLEDSAMYFCASSDNLSSYEQYFGPGTRLTVT.

The chain couples TRBV7-3 to TRBJ1-1; no definite D call. There are 14 residues in the CDR3. Looked up from germline, CDR1 is SGHTA and CDR2 is FQGTGA. Trimming stripped 3 bases from V and 1 base from J, with 9 bases between. The CDR3 DNA is TGTGCCAGCAGCTTTTCCGCGGAGAACACTGAAGCTTTCTTT. Amino acid sequence: CASSFSAENTEAFF.

In its sample, this clone was seen a few times. The chain joins TRBV9 to TRBJ2-1; tentatively, D is TRBD1 or TRBD2 (6 bases each). This CDR3 has 18 residues. CDR1 SGDLS and CDR2 YYNGEE come from the germline V gene. The V and J ends lost 4 bases and 5 bases respectively, with 25 bases between them. The CDR3 loop is CASSPLGGLGVWDNEQFF. CDR3 DNA: TGTGCCAGCAGCCCCCTAGGGGGGCTCGGCGTGTGGGACAATGAGCAGTTCTTC.

This rearrangement joins TRBV5-1 to TRBJ2-3; TRBD2 aligns across 14 bases. This CDR3 is 17 amino acids long. The germline CDR1 and CDR2 sequences are SGHRS and YFSETQ. The trim removed 3 bases at V and 3 bases at J, leaving 6 bases unmatched. In DNA, the CDR3 is TGCGCCAGCAGCTGGGGACTAGCGGGAGAAAGTACAGATACGCAGTATTTT. Protein sequence: CASSWGLAGESTDTQYF.

Concerning this clone itself: One base separates it from a far larger clone, so it is likely a read error. At the DNA level, this CDR3 is encoded by other sequences in the same sample as well. The chain carries TRBV4-1 and TRBJ2-3; D might be TRBD1 (6 bases). The germline gives CDR1 MGHRA, CDR2 YSYEKL. The CDR3 runs 17 residues. With 3 bases removed from V and 0 bases from J, the gap between germline ends came to 16 bases. As DNA, the CDR3 is TGCGCCAGCAGCCAGTCTACAGGGCCATCTAGCACAGATACGCAGTATTTT. Protein: CASSQSTGPSSTDTQYF.

The CDR3: CASSTRSSGGTTVQYF. The CDR3 DNA is TGTGCCAGCAGCACCCGCTCTAGCGGGGGCACAACCGTGCAGTACTTC. The gene calls are TRBV11-2 and TRBJ2-7; 10 bases are shared with TRBD2. The germline V gene has CDR1 SGHAT and CDR2 FQNNGV. J gave up 9 bases and V 5 bases, and 16 bases lay outside the gene matches. The CDR3 is 16 amino acids.

This chain uses TRBV2 with TRBJ2-1, with D uncertain. This CDR3 is 11 amino acids long. V lost 8 bases, J lost 15 bases, and 17 bases lay in between. Germline V gene data show CDR1 as SNHLY and CDR2 as FYNNEI. The CDR3 region is CASVLTEFWFF. CDR3 in DNA: TGTGCCAGCGTTTTGACGGAGTTCTGGTTCTTC.

V gene TRBV5-1 combines with J gene TRBJ2-5; 14 bases line up with TRBD2. The V segment lost 4 bases and the J segment 5 bases; nucleotides outside the gene matches: 10. The CDR3 runs 17 residues. Germline values: CDR1 SGHRS, CDR2 YFSETQ. In DNA, the CDR3 is TGCGCCAGCAGCGTCCCGACTAGCGGGAGGGCCGGGGAGACCCAGTACTTC. Protein sequence: CASSVPTSGRAGETQYF.

This chain uses TRBV6-5 with TRBJ2-7, with a tentative D call TRBD2 (5 bases). CDR3 length equals 14 residues. Trimming stripped 6 bases from V and 6 bases from J, with 18 bases between. Germline CDR1 reads MNHEY; CDR2 reads SVGAGI. DNA for the CDR3: TGTGCCAGCAGGCGGGTCTATCAAGCGTCCGAGCAGTACTTC. This codes for CASRRVYQASEQYF.

This clone was seen a single time. The chain combines TRBV25-1 with TRBJ1-5, with 10 bases fitting TRBD1. J gave up 4 bases and V 2 bases, and 2 bases lay outside the gene matches. CDR1 and CDR2 (germline): MGHDK, SYGVNS. The CDR3 has 15 amino acids. CDR3 residues: CASSEGGQGNQPQHF. As DNA, the CDR3 is TGTGCCAGCAGTGAAGGGGGACAGGGGAATCAGCCCCAGCATTTT. Complete variable domain (other parts from reference TRBV25-1 and TRBJ1-5): EADIYQTPRYLVIGTGKKITLECSQTMGHDKMYWYQQDPGMELHLIHYSYGVNSTEKGDLSSESTVSRIRTEHFPLTLESARPSHTSQYLCASSEGGQGNQPQHFGDGTRLSIL.

This clone was detected once. This likely reflects a read error, since a far larger clone is one base away. J is TRBJ2-7 and V is TRBV5-6; D unclear. The V gene's germline CDR1 is SGHDT and CDR2 YYEEEE. Trimming took 3 bases from V and 3 from J, leaving 4 bases between them. The CDR3 is made up of 11 amino acids. The CDR3 nucleotides read TGTGCCAGCAGCTCTATCTACGAGCAGTACTTC. Residues: CASSSIYEQYF.

The rearrangement joins TRBV27 to TRBJ2-3; D may be TRBD2 (6 bases). The CDR3 loop spans 16 amino acids. Germline CDR1 reads MNHEY; CDR2 reads SMNVEV (reference sequence). Trimming took off 7 bases at V and 1 base at J, with 18 bases between the two ends. The CDR3 DNA is TGTGCCAGCACGACCGGAACTAGCTGGGGCACAGATACGCAGTATTTT. This translates into CASTTGTSWGTDTQYF.

The genes are TRBV10-3 and TRBJ1-4, with a weak D call TRBD1 (6 bases). The CDR3 has 16 amino acids. In germline, CDR1 is ENHRY, CDR2 SYGVKD. V was cut by 4 bases and J by 7 bases, with 19 bases left in between. CDR3: CAISGGQGSRSEKLFF. CDR3 bases: TGTGCCATCAGTGGCGGTCAGGGGTCGAGGAGTGAAAAACTGTTTTTT.

This chain links TRBV28 with TRBJ1-1; D not certain. Trimming removed 0 bases from V and 1 base from J, with 0 bases in between. From germline, CDR1 is MDHEN and CDR2 SYDVKM. The CDR3 is made up of 12 amino acids. The chain's CDR3 is CASSLWNTEAFF. The CDR3 nucleotides are TGTGCCAGCAGTTTATGGAACACTGAAGCTTTCTTT. Full variable domain (outside the CDR3, taken from reference TRBV28 and TRBJ1-1): DVKVTQSSRYLVKRTGEKVFLECVQDMDHENMFWYRQDPGLGLRLIYFSYDVKMKEKGDIPEGYSVSREKKERFSLILESASTNQTSMYLCASSLWNTEAFFGQGTRLTVV.

The chain links TRBV28 to TRBJ1-2; 9 bases agree with TRBD1. The CDR3 covers 15 residues. Looked up from germline, CDR1 is MDHEN and CDR2 is SYDVKM. V was pared by 7 bases and J by 7 bases, with 13 bases of the junction left unmatched. Here the CDR3 reads CASKLRDRAGGGYTF. CDR3 coding DNA: TGTGCCAGCAAACTGCGGGACAGGGCCGGCGGTGGCTACACCTTC.

V and J are TRBV6-6 and TRBJ2-7; D is undetermined. With 6 bases removed from V and 2 bases from J, the gap between germline ends came to 8 bases. This CDR3 is built from 12 residues. CDR1 MNHNY and CDR2 SVGAGI come from the germline V gene (reference sequence). In DNA, the CDR3 is TGTGCCAGCAGCCCGAACCCCTACGAGCAGTACTTC. Its protein product is CASSPNPYEQYF.

CDR3 loop: CASRTGGNQPQHF. CDR3 coding DNA: TGTGCCAGCCGGACAGGGGGCAATCAGCCCCAGCATTTT. The chain carries TRBV2 and TRBJ1-5, with 9 bases matching TRBD1. The CDR3 loop spans 13 amino acids. The J segment lost 2 bases and the V segment lost 8 bases, leaving 1 base of the junction unmatched. CDR1 is SNHLY, CDR2 FYNNEI, per germline.

This sequence joins TRBV15 and TRBJ2-5; D is perhaps TRBD2 (6 bases). This CDR3 has 12 residues. Looked up from germline, CDR1 is LNHNV and CDR2 is YYDKDF (reference sequence). V was pared by 4 bases and J by 9 bases, with 12 bases between. The CDR3, as DNA: TGTGCCACCAGCAAAGGGCCGGGGGCCCAGTACTTC. Translating it yields CATSKGPGAQYF.

This chain joins TRBV7-9 and TRBJ2-5; D is ambiguous. The tail of the sequence fits TRBJ2-7 better, so the J call may be wrong. This CDR3 is 14 amino acids long. CDR1 is SEHNR and CDR2 is FQNEAQ in the germline V gene (reference sequence). The CDR3 DNA sequence: TGTGCCAGCAGCTTACCGATGGGAAGGGACGAGCAGTACTTC. This gives the protein CASSLPMGRDEQYF.